Below are 20 T cell receptor beta chains sequenced from a single sample in a study of T cell repertoires in cytomegalovirus infection. TCRdb re-called the reads with MiXCR, one entry per CDR3 protein. Seen here are over 55,000 distinct CDR3 sequences, roughly 21% observed once, and the top ten hold roughly 73%. Their specific antigens are unknown. The sequencing here drew on CD8+ T cells from cultured PBMCs, taken from culture after CMV antigen stimulation. All receptors come from a human donor in good health (CMV status not recorded). Some clones in this sample may be carry-over from other donors' samples.

The V and J genes are TRBV5-1 and TRBJ2-7; 9 bases fit TRBD1. The CDR3 sequence is 14 residues long. The V and J ends lost 2 bases and 4 bases, in that order; junction bases with no gene match: 4. In germline, CDR1 is SGHRS, CDR2 YFSETQ. CDR3 sequence (DNA): TGCGCCAGCAGCTTAAGAGACAGGGGGTACGAGCAGTACTTC. Protein sequence: CASSLRDRGYEQYF.

The V and J genes are TRBV12-3 or TRBV12-4 and TRBJ2-2; no reliable D call. This CDR3 is built from 16 residues. Trimming removed 3 bases at V and 4 bases at J, with 15 bases between. The DNA for the CDR3 is TGTGCCAGCAGTTTTTACAGATCCGGCAGCACCGGGGAGCTGTTTTTT. Amino acid sequence: CASSFYRSGSTGELFF.

In its sample, this clonotype was seen many times. The chain employs TRBV4-3 and TRBJ1-2; possibly TRBD1 for D (6 bases). The CDR3 spans 16 residues. Deletions cut 5 bases from V and 1 base from J, with 17 bases between. The germline V gene has CDR1 LGHNA and CDR2 YSLEER. CDR3 sequence reads: CASSKTGIISNYGYTF. The CDR3 DNA reads as TGCGCCAGCAGCAAAACAGGGATAATAAGTAACTATGGCTACACCTTC.

The chain has TRBV11-2 and TRBJ2-7; no definite D call. This CDR3 contains 15 residues. Looked up from germline, CDR1 is SGHAT and CDR2 is FQNNGV. Trimming left V 0 bases short and J 8 bases short, with 17 bases between. The DNA of the CDR3 is TGTGCCAGCAGCTTAGAGTTTGGCGGAGAGGCCCAGCAGTACTTC. Protein product: CASSLEFGGEAQQYF.

The V call is TRBV6-1, the J call TRBJ2-2, with D unresolved. This CDR3 has 19 amino acids. CDR1 is MNHNS and CDR2 is SASEGT in the germline V gene. V was pared by 0 bases and J by 6 bases, with 23 bases between. CDR3 nucleotide sequence: TGTGCCAGCAGTGAAGCGATTTCCCGAATGGCCTTGAGGCCCGGGGAGCTGTTTTTT. Translation: CASSEAISRMALRPGELFF.

The genes are TRBV6-1 and TRBJ2-7; 9 positions match TRBD1. This CDR3 comprises 15 residues. Germline V gives CDR1 MNHNS, CDR2 SASEGT. Trimming at V came to 6 bases and at J to 4 bases, leaving 10 bases not matched to a gene. Written as DNA, the CDR3 is TGTGCCAGCAGCGAATATCGGGACAGGGCATACGAGCAGTACTTC. Protein: CASSEYRDRAYEQYF.

The table lists this clonotype with a few counts. The chain links TRBV5-1 to TRBJ2-1, with TRBD1 matching 12 bases. Germline CDR1 SGHRS, CDR2 YFSETQ. This CDR3 region has 17 residues. After removal of 4 bases from V and 8 bases from J, the junction contained 13 bases not matched to a gene. Here the CDR3 reads CASSQRDRGRTSDEQFF. The CDR3 DNA sequence: TGCGCCAGCAGCCAGAGGGACAGGGGGCGAACGTCCGATGAGCAGTTCTTC.

The V gene is TRBV6-2 or TRBV6-3, the J gene TRBJ2-1, with D unclear. The germline V gene has CDR1 MNHEY and CDR2 SVGEGT. CDR3 length: 16 residues. Trimming removed 0 bases at V and 1 base at J, with 10 bases between. The CDR3 region has the DNA TGTGCCAGCAGTTACTCCACAGTACGATCCTACAATGAGCAGTTCTTC. Amino acid sequence: CASSYSTVRSYNEQFF.

This clonotype turned up a few times. V is TRBV6-2 or TRBV6-3 and J is TRBJ2-1; a possible D gene is TRBD2 (5 bases). The CDR3 has 15 residues. V lost 8 bases and J lost 6, with 20 bases in between. Looked up from germline, CDR1 is MNHEY and CDR2 is SVGEGT. CDR3 loop: CASSEKWESTNEQFF. CDR3 sequence (DNA): TGTGCCAGCTCCGAGAAGTGGGAGAGTACCAATGAGCAGTTCTTC.

V usage is TRBV27 and J usage is TRBJ2-7; weak D call: TRBD2 (6 bases). Germline CDR1 reads MNHEY; CDR2 reads SMNVEV (reference sequence). V lost 5 bases, J lost 5 bases, and 13 bases lay in between. The CDR3 loop spans 13 amino acids. CDR3 in amino acids: CASSPPGVHEQYF. In DNA form, the CDR3 reads TGTGCCAGCAGTCCCCCGGGGGTCCACGAGCAGTACTTC.

The V gene is TRBV28, the J gene TRBJ1-5; the D is unclear. The CDR3 covers 16 residues. Germline assignment: CDR1 MDHEN and CDR2 SYDVKM. The ends were cut back, 6 bases at V and 2 bases at J, with 17 bases in the middle. The CDR3 protein is CASRPARSRGNQPQHF. The CDR3 bases are TGTGCCAGCAGGCCCGCCCGATCTAGGGGCAATCAGCCCCAGCATTTT. The whole variable domain, remainder taken from reference TRBV28 and TRBJ1-5, is DVKVTQSSRYLVKRTGEKVFLECVQDMDHENMFWYRQDPGLGLRLIYFSYDVKMKEKGDIPEGYSVSREKKERFSLILESASTNQTSMYLCASRPARSRGNQPQHFGDGTRLSIL.

As concerns this clonotype: Germline is not matched at one junction end, which may reflect a read error. This chain joins TRBV6-2 or TRBV6-3 and TRBJ1-2; TRBD1 might be the D (5 bases). CDR3 length: 15 residues. Germline values: CDR1 MNHEY, CDR2 SVGEGT. The CDR3 is CARSWGLTTADGYTF. The CDR3 nucleotides read TGTGCCCGCAGTTGGGGACTAACCACCGCGGATGGCTACACCTTC.

This clonotype occurred a few times. The chain uses TRBV10-3 and TRBJ2-3; 10 bases are shared with TRBD2. V gave up 3 bases and J gave up 10 bases; unmatched junction bases: 16. The CDR3 has 17 amino acids. Germline V gene lookup returns CDR1 ENHRY and CDR2 SYGVKD. The CDR3 DNA sequence: TGTGCCATCAGTGAAGGTAGCGGGGGGTACTACTTCAATTCGCAGTATTTT. Translating it yields CAISEGSGGYYFNSQYF.

In its sample, this clonotype was seen a few times. This chain uses TRBV7-2 with TRBJ2-7, with 8 bases aligning to TRBD1. V shed 4 bases, J shed 3 bases, and the junction held 8 bases outside the gene matches. This CDR3 has 15 residues. The germline V gene encodes CDR1 SGHTA and CDR2 FQGNSA. CDR3 amino acids: CASSSAGQGNYEQYF. As DNA, the CDR3 is TGTGCCAGCAGCTCGGCCGGACAGGGAAACTACGAGCAGTACTTC. Using reference TRBV7-2 and TRBJ2-7 for the parts outside the CDR3, the full variable domain is GAGVSQSPSNKVTEKGKDVELRCDPISGHTALYWYRQSLGQGLEFLIYFQGNSAPDKSGLPSDRFSAERTGGSVSTLTIQRTQQEDSAVYLCASSSAGQGNYEQYFGPGTRLTVT.

The CDR3 here is CASSLNLGTGNEQFF. The CDR3 DNA reads TGTGCCAGCAGCTTAAATTTGGGGACAGGCAATGAGCAGTTCTTC. The chain couples TRBV7-6 to TRBJ2-1; 8 nucleotides align to TRBD1. Per germline, CDR1 SGHVS and CDR2 FNYEAQ. This CDR3 has 15 amino acids. J lost 6 bases, V lost 2 bases, and 6 bases had no gene match.

This clonotype occurred a few times. V gene TRBV6-6 combines with J gene TRBJ2-2; either TRBD1 or TRBD2 may fit D (5 bases each). This CDR3 region has 16 residues. The V end lost 4 bases, the J end lost 6 bases, and 18 bases lay between the germline ends. Germline V gene data show CDR1 as MNHNY and CDR2 as SVGAGI (reference sequence). CDR3 loop: CASSSPGTESAGELFF. The DNA for the CDR3 is TGTGCCAGCAGTTCCCCGGGGACCGAATCCGCCGGGGAGCTGTTTTTT.

The chain joins TRBV14 to TRBJ2-1; D might be TRBD2 (6 bases). Germline V lookup: CDR1 SGHDN, CDR2 FVKESK. This CDR3 region has 17 residues. V was pared by 0 bases and J by 0 bases, with 12 bases between. The CDR3, as DNA: TGTGCCAGCAGCCAAGAAGCGGAGGGGAGCTCCTACAATGAGCAGTTCTTC. This encodes CASSQEAEGSSYNEQFF.

The rearrangement uses TRBV27 and TRBJ2-5; 9 nucleotides match TRBD2. CDR3 length equals 15 residues. J lost 1 base, V lost 3 bases, and 3 bases had no gene match. Germline V gene lookup returns CDR1 MNHEY and CDR2 SMNVEV (reference sequence). CDR3 nucleotides: TGTGCCAGCAGTTTCCTAGCGGGGACCCAAGAGACCCAGTACTTC. Amino acids: CASSFLAGTQETQYF.

This clonotype was seen a handful of times. V gene TRBV7-2 combines with J gene TRBJ1-5; no clear D gene. Germline V gene data show CDR1 as SGHTA and CDR2 as FQGNSA. Trimming removed 3 bases at V and 0 bases at J, with 9 bases between. The length of the CDR3 is 15 residues. This CDR3 reads CASSLAADSNQPQHF. The CDR3 DNA reads TGTGCCAGCAGCTTGGCGGCAGATAGCAATCAGCCCCAGCATTTT.

The rearrangement joins TRBV11-2 to TRBJ2-2; no definite D call. V shed 1 base and J shed 3 bases, with 6 bases lying between them. The CDR3 runs to 14 residues. The germline V gene has CDR1 SGHAT and CDR2 FQNNGV. The CDR3, as DNA: TGTGCCAGCAGCTTAGTTGGATACACCGGGGAGCTGTTTTTT. As protein: CASSLVGYTGELFF.